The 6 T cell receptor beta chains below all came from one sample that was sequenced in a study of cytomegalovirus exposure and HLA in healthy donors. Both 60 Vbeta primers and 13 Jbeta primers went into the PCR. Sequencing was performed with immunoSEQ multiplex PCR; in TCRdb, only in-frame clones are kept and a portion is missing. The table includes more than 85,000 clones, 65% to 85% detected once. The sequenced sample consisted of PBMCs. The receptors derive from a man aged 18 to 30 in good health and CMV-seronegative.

The CDR3 nucleotides read TGTGCCAGCAGTTACGGACAGGGATTAGGCTACACCTTC. It codes for CASSYGQGLGYTF. This chain links TRBV6-5 with TRBJ1-2; 8 bases match TRBD1. The CDR3 consists of 13 residues. Germline CDR1 and CDR2: MNHEY and SVGAGI. Trimming removed 2 bases from V and 8 bases from J; junction bases left unmatched: 4.

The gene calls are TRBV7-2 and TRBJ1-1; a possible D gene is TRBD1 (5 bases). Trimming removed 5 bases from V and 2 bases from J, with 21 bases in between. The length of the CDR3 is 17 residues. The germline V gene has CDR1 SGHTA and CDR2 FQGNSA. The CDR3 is CASSQEPLGRANTEAFF. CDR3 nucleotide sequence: TGTGCCAGCAGCCAAGAACCCTTGGGCAGGGCAAACACTGAAGCTTTCTTT.

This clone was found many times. The CDR3 protein is CASSELDILSYNEQFF. CDR3 in DNA: TGCGCCAGCAGCGAACTAGACATTCTCTCCTACAATGAGCAGTTCTTC. The chain carries TRBV4-1 and TRBJ2-1; TRBD2 is a possible D gene (5 bases). Trimming cost V 5 bases and J 0 bases, with 14 bases left between them. Germline V CDR1 and CDR2: MGHRA, YSYEKL. CDR3 size: 16 residues.

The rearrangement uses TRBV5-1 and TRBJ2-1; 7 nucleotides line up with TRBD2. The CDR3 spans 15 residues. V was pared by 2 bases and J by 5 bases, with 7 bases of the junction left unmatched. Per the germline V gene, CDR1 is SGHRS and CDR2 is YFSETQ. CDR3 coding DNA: TGCGCCAGCAGCTTTGGCGGGAGTTATAACAATGAGCAGTTCTTC. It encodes CASSFGGSYNNEQFF.

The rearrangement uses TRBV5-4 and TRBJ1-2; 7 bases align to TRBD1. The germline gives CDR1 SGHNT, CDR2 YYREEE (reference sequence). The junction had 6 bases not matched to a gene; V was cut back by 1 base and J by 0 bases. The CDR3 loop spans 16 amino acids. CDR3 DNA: TGTGCCAGCAGCTTGAGGTGGGGACAGCCTAACTATGGCTACACCTTC. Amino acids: CASSLRWGQPNYGYTF.

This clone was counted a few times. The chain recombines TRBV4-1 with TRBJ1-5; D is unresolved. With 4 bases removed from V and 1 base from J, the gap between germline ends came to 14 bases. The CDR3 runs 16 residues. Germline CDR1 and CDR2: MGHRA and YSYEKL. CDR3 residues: CASSLKIGRSNQPQHF. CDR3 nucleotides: TGCGCCAGCAGCCTGAAGATTGGCAGGAGCAATCAGCCCCAGCATTTT.